The 29 T cell receptor beta chains reported below all come from one sample, sequenced in a study of cytomegalovirus exposure and HLA in healthy donors (dated by TCRdb to about 2017). Receptors were amplified or captured by the immunoSEQ multiplex PCR assay. A mixture of 60 forward primers for TCR Vbeta segments and 13 reverse primers for TCR Jbeta segments was used in the multiplex PCR. TCRdb obtained this table from immuneACCESS and retained in-frame rearrangements with V and J assigned. These tables miss some clones; where compared with another copy, unresolved V genes account for less than half of the shortfall, and the remainder is unexplained. The sample includes about 120,000 clones, with approximately 80% observed a single time. Together, the top ten hold roughly 1.5% of the sample. Material for sequencing was PBMCs. These receptors were obtained from a woman aged 18-29 years in good health and CMV-seronegative.

The gene calls are TRBV19 and TRBJ2-1; the D is unclear. Germline V gene data show CDR1 as LNHDA and CDR2 as SQIVND (reference sequence). Trimming cost V 6 bases and J 5 bases, with 20 bases left between them. The CDR3 has 16 amino acids. The CDR3 here is CASRPLAAISHNEQFF. CDR3 coding DNA: TGTGCCAGTAGGCCTCTTGCTGCGATTAGCCACAATGAGCAGTTCTTC.

This clone has only one observation. Other nucleotide sequences in the sample specify the same CDR3. The chain carries TRBV2 and TRBJ1-5; a weak D match, TRBD1 (6 bases). Germline V CDR1 and CDR2: SNHLY, FYNNEI. This CDR3 spans 16 amino acids. Trimming stripped 0 bases from V and 7 bases from J, with 16 bases between. The CDR3 sequence is CASSEAVGATGQPQHF. DNA of the CDR3: TGTGCCAGCAGTGAAGCGGTGGGGGCTACTGGACAGCCCCAGCATTTT. The full variable domain, completed using reference TRBV2 and TRBJ1-5, is EPEVTQTPSHQVTQMGQEVILRCVPISNHLYFYWYRQILGQKVEFLVSFYNNEISEKSEIFDDQFSVERPDGSNFTLKIRSTKLEDSAMYFCASSEAVGATGQPQHFGDGTRLSIL.

V and J are TRBV19 and TRBJ2-3; 10 bases align to TRBD2. The length of the CDR3 is 15 residues. V lost 5 bases and J lost 3; bases outside the gene matches: 5. Per germline, CDR1 LNHDA and CDR2 SQIVND (reference sequence). The CDR3 reads CASSRASGSTDTQYF. The CDR3 bases are TGTGCCAGTAGTCGTGCTAGCGGGAGTACAGATACGCAGTATTTT. Full variable domain (remainder filled in from reference TRBV19 and TRBJ2-3): DGGITQSPKYLFRKEGQNVTLSCEQNLNHDAMYWYRQDPGQGLRLIYYSQIVNDFQKGDIAEGYSVSREKKESFPLTVTSAQKNPTAFYLCASSRASGSTDTQYFGPGTRLTVL.

The V call is TRBV5-1, the J call TRBJ2-3, with 7 nucleotides matching TRBD2. The CDR3 sequence is 11 residues long. Trimming removed 6 bases from V and 12 bases from J; junction bases left unmatched: 7. Germline assignment: CDR1 SGHRS and CDR2 YFSETQ. The CDR3 nucleotides read TGCGCCAGCAAATTCGGGACTATACAGTATTTT. Its protein is CASKFGTIQYF.

Details on this clone: Sequence at one end of the junction differs from germline and may be a read error. The chain employs TRBV5-1 and TRBJ2-3, with no clear D. The CDR3 runs to 13 residues. CDR1 and CDR2 from the germline V gene are SGHRS and YFSETQ. CDR3 sequence (DNA): TGCGCCGGCAGCTCTACCCCACCAGATACGCAGTATTTT. This codes for CAGSSTPPDTQYF.

V gene TRBV14 combines with J gene TRBJ2-6; D uncertain. The ends were cut back, 10 bases at V and 0 bases at J, with 10 bases in the middle. The CDR3 sequence is 14 residues long. The V gene's germline CDR1 is SGHDN and CDR2 FVKESK. The CDR3 here is CATLKHSGANVLTF. CDR3 sequence (DNA): TGTGCCACCCTAAAGCACTCTGGGGCCAACGTCCTGACTTTC.

J is TRBJ1-1 and V is TRBV4-3; 9 nucleotides match TRBD1. The CDR3 length is 15 residues. With V trimmed by 5 bases and J by 7 bases, 11 bases remained unmatched. In germline, CDR1 is LGHNA, CDR2 YSLEER. CDR3 sequence (DNA): TGCGCCAGCAGCGCATGGGGACAGGGATCTAGTGAAGCTTTCTTT. Its translation is CASSAWGQGSSEAFF.

V and J are TRBV27 and TRBJ1-4; no clear D. The CDR3 is 16 amino acids. Trimming took off 0 bases at V and 4 bases at J, with 12 bases between the two ends. Looked up from germline, CDR1 is MNHEY and CDR2 is SMNVEV (reference sequence). The CDR3 reads CASSLSATQYNEKLFF. The DNA for the CDR3 is TGTGCCAGCAGTTTATCCGCCACCCAGTATAATGAAAAACTGTTTTTT.

This clone was counted between two and nine times. This rearrangement joins TRBV7-6 to TRBJ2-5; D perhaps matches TRBD2 (7 bases). The V gene's germline CDR1 is SGHVS and CDR2 FNYEAQ. This CDR3 has 16 residues. Trimming took off 7 bases at V and 4 bases at J, with 22 bases between the two ends. The CDR3 coding sequence is TGTGCCAGCACCCACGGGGTGGGGGGGCCGCCAGAGACCCAGTACTTC. This translates into CASTHGVGGPPETQYF.

The chain couples TRBV18 to TRBJ2-3; D perhaps matches TRBD2 (6 bases). CDR3 length equals 14 residues. The germline CDR1 and CDR2 sequences are KGHSH and LQKENI. V was clipped by 8 bases and J by 4 bases, with 16 bases between them. CDR3 DNA sequence: TGTGCCAGCGCTAACGGGGGTCCCGCAGATACGCAGTATTTT. Protein sequence: CASANGGPADTQYF.

The rearrangement links TRBV30 to TRBJ1-2, with D possibly being TRBD1 (6 bases). Germline CDR1 GTSNPN, CDR2 SVGIG (reference sequence). This CDR3 is 13 amino acids long. V dropped 4 bases and J dropped 7 bases, with 16 bases sitting between them. The CDR3 region has the DNA TGTGCCTGGAAAATTGACAGGAGAGGTGGCTACACCTTC. Protein sequence: CAWKIDRRGGYTF.

The chain recombines TRBV27 with TRBJ2-7; a possible D gene is TRBD1 (5 bases). CDR1 is MNHEY, CDR2 SMNVEV, per germline (reference sequence). This CDR3 has 14 amino acids. V was trimmed by 6 bases and J by 5 bases, leaving 17 bases between them. The CDR3 DNA reads as TGTGCCAGCAGCCACAGGCCGCTTCGGGACGAGCAGTACTTC. Translating gives CASSHRPLRDEQYF.

The gene calls are TRBV5-1 and TRBJ2-7; possibly TRBD1 for D (5 bases). CDR1 is SGHRS, CDR2 YFSETQ, per germline. Trimming pared 1 base from V and 5 bases from J, leaving 10 bases between. This CDR3 region has 13 residues. The DNA of the CDR3 is TGCGCCAGCAGCTTGTTATACAGGAACGAGCAGTACTTC. Protein: CASSLLYRNEQYF.

This chain links TRBV19 with TRBJ2-7, with a tentative D call TRBD2 (6 bases). Looked up from germline, CDR1 is LNHDA and CDR2 is SQIVND (reference sequence). Trimming stripped 4 bases from V and 2 bases from J, with 12 bases between. The CDR3 is 14 residues long. CDR3 residues: CASSRWDSTYEQYF. The CDR3 nucleotides read TGTGCCAGTAGTAGATGGGACTCTACCTACGAGCAGTACTTC.

Remarks on this clone: At one end the junction does not follow the germline gene, possibly because of a read error. DNA of the CDR3: TGCGCCAGCAGCCAGAGGGAACTAGCGGGGAACTCTGGGGCCAACGGCCTGACTTTC. Its protein product is CASSQRELAGNSGANGLTF. This chain uses TRBV4-1 with TRBJ2-6, with 10 bases aligning to TRBD2. This CDR3 has 19 amino acids. The germline V gene encodes CDR1 MGHRA and CDR2 YSYEKL.

The CDR3 nucleotides are TGTGCCGTAAGGGACAGCTATAACTATGGCTACACCTTC. Translation gives CAVRDSYNYGYTF. This chain joins TRBV25-1 and TRBJ1-2, with 7 positions matching TRBD1. J gave up 1 base and V 11 bases, and 7 bases lay outside the gene matches. The CDR3 length is 13 residues. Per the germline V gene, CDR1 is MGHDK and CDR2 is SYGVNS.

The V and J genes are TRBV6-6 and TRBJ2-3, with TRBD1 identical over 11 bases. Per the germline V gene, CDR1 is MNHNY and CDR2 is SVGAGI (reference sequence). The CDR3 has 15 amino acids. The CDR3: CASQLPDRGQGTQYF. DNA of the CDR3: TGTGCATCTCAGTTGCCGGACAGGGGGCAGGGTACGCAGTATTTT.

The CDR3 DNA reads as TGTGCCAGTAGTATCGCAGGGAGAAACACCATATATTTT. Protein sequence: CASSIAGRNTIYF. The chain recombines TRBV19 with TRBJ1-3; the D gene is possibly TRBD1 (5 bases). Germline V gives CDR1 LNHDA, CDR2 SQIVND (reference sequence). The CDR3 has 13 residues. Trimming stripped 3 bases from V and 5 bases from J, with 8 bases between. Variable domain in full (rest from reference TRBV19 and TRBJ1-3): DGGITQSPKYLFRKEGQNVTLSCEQNLNHDAMYWYRQDPGQGLRLIYYSQIVNDFQKGDIAEGYSVSREKKESFPLTVTSAQKNPTAFYLCASSIAGRNTIYFGEGSWLTVV.

This chain uses TRBV29-1 with TRBJ2-5, with unresolved D. This CDR3 contains 11 residues. Germline V gene lookup returns CDR1 SQVTM and CDR2 ANQGSEA. V lost 4 bases, J lost 5 bases, and 8 bases lay in between. Here the CDR3 reads CSVGHSETQYF. The CDR3 DNA follows: TGCAGCGTTGGTCACTCTGAGACCCAGTACTTC.

The gene calls are TRBV27 and TRBJ1-1; the D gene is possibly TRBD1 (5 bases). This CDR3 is built from 13 residues. V was clipped by 3 bases and J by 4 bases, with 9 bases between them. The germline gives CDR1 MNHEY, CDR2 SMNVEV (reference sequence). The DNA for the CDR3 is TGTGCCAGCAGTTTTCAGGGAACCACTGAAGCTTTCTTT. This encodes CASSFQGTTEAFF.

This clone was detected once. The rearrangement links TRBV2 to TRBJ1-2, with 11 bases that match TRBD1. CDR3 length: 17 amino acids. V trimming: 6 bases; J trimming: 0 bases; junction bases outside the gene matches: 9. Germline V gene sequence: CDR1 SNHLY, CDR2 FYNNEI. The CDR3, as DNA: TGTGCCAGCAGCCAAGCCGGGACAGGGGGAGCTAACTATGGCTACACCTTC. Translation: CASSQAGTGGANYGYTF. The whole variable domain, remainder taken from reference TRBV2 and TRBJ1-2, is EPEVTQTPSHQVTQMGQEVILRCVPISNHLYFYWYRQILGQKVEFLVSFYNNEISEKSEIFDDQFSVERPDGSNFTLKIRSTKLEDSAMYFCASSQAGTGGANYGYTFGSGTRLTVV.

In its sample, this clone was seen once. The V and J genes are TRBV7-2 and TRBJ1-3, with D possibly matching TRBD1 (5 bases). Trimming pared 6 bases from V and 9 bases from J, leaving 15 bases between. This CDR3 region has 13 residues. Germline CDR1 is SGHTA and CDR2 is FQGNSA. The CDR3 region is CASRLDNIATIYF. CDR3 nucleotides: TGTGCCAGCAGATTGGACAATATCGCCACCATATATTTT.

The chain has TRBV4-2 and TRBJ2-2; tentative D call: TRBD1 (6 bases). Germline V gene sequence: CDR1 LGHNA, CDR2 YNFKEQ. V was clipped by 1 base and J by 3 bases, with 12 bases between them. The CDR3 is 16 residues long. This CDR3 is CASSQVTGWDTGELFF. DNA for the CDR3: TGTGCCAGCAGCCAAGTTACAGGGTGGGACACCGGGGAGCTGTTTTTT.

This chain links TRBV5-1 with TRBJ1-1; a weak D match, TRBD1 (5 bases). This CDR3 contains 15 residues. Trimming stripped 7 bases from V and 4 bases from J, with 20 bases between. Germline lookup yields CDR1 SGHRS and CDR2 YFSETQ. DNA of the CDR3: TGCGCCAGCTCAGGGTATGATGGTTTAGGCACTGAAGCTTTCTTT. It codes for CASSGYDGLGTEAFF.

The rearrangement uses TRBV6-6 and TRBJ1-3; D not resolved. V was cut by 8 bases and J by 0 bases, with 8 bases left in between. The CDR3 loop spans 13 amino acids. CDR1 MNHNY and CDR2 SVGAGI come from the germline V gene (reference sequence). This chain's CDR3 is CASCQISGNTIYF. Written as DNA, the CDR3 is TGTGCCAGCTGCCAGATCTCTGGAAACACCATATATTTT.

This clone showed up just a few times. V and J are TRBV7-9 and TRBJ2-7; 13 bases map to TRBD2. After removal of 5 bases from V and 0 bases from J, the junction contained 4 bases not matched to a gene. This CDR3 has 16 amino acids. Germline V lookup: CDR1 SEHNR, CDR2 FQNEAQ (reference sequence). The CDR3 coding sequence is TGTGCCAGCAGCCCCTGGACTAGCGGGAGCTCCTACGAGCAGTACTTC. It encodes CASSPWTSGSSYEQYF.

This clone has only one observation. The rearrangement links TRBV19 to TRBJ2-7; the match to TRBD1 covers 7 bases. Trimming took 6 bases from V and 3 from J; bases not matched to a gene: 2. Germline V lookup: CDR1 LNHDA, CDR2 SQIVND (reference sequence). The CDR3 contains 12 residues. The CDR3: CASSDRVYEQYF. For the CDR3, the DNA is TGTGCCAGTAGCGACAGGGTCTACGAGCAGTACTTC.

This chain connects TRBV5-1 to TRBJ2-3; 8 nucleotides match TRBD2. This CDR3 contains 16 residues. V dropped 0 bases and J dropped 1; count of bases not matched to a gene: 4. The germline CDR1 and CDR2 sequences are SGHRS and YFSETQ. CDR3 DNA sequence: TGCGCCAGCAGCTTGGCCGGTAGCGGGGGCACAGATACGCAGTATTTT. Amino acids: CASSLAGSGGTDTQYF.

In this sample, this clone turned up a few times. The rearrangement uses TRBV4-1 and TRBJ1-1, with D possibly being TRBD1 (6 bases). Germline loops: CDR1 MGHRA, CDR2 YSYEKL. V was shortened by 6 bases and J by 3 bases, with 29 bases between the two germline ends. The CDR3 is 19 amino acids. CDR3 nucleotides: TGCGCCAGCAGGCAGACAGGTTCGGCTACCTCCCTGAGGGACACTGAAGCTTTCTTT. Amino acid sequence: CASRQTGSATSLRDTEAFF.